The 2 T cell receptor beta chains reported below all come from one sample, sequenced in a study of T cell repertoires in cytomegalovirus infection. TCRdb itself ran the reads through MiXCR, one entry per CDR3 protein. The table includes some 400,000 distinct CDR3 sequences, 25% to 40% detected once. Sequenced sample: PBMCs. The origin of the receptors is a human donor in good health (CMV status not recorded). Some clones in this sample may be carry-over from other donors' samples.

The chain is built from TRBV2 and TRBJ2-3; the match to TRBD2 covers 9 bases. This CDR3 is 16 amino acids long. Germline lookup yields CDR1 SNHLY and CDR2 FYNNEI. V trimming: 8 bases; J trimming: 5 bases; junction bases outside the gene matches: 14. CDR3 residues: CASWASGDTPGDTQYF. Written as DNA, the CDR3 is TGTGCCAGCTGGGCTAGCGGGGATACCCCCGGAGATACGCAGTATTTT.

This clonotype was picked up a small number of times. V usage is TRBV12-3 or TRBV12-4 and J usage is TRBJ1-5; the D is unclear. V dropped 1 base and J dropped 6 bases, with 13 bases sitting between them. The CDR3 length is 15 residues. Here the CDR3 DNA reads TGTGCCAGCAGTTTAGGGGAGTTCGGGAGTCAGCCCCAGCATTTT. This translates into CASSLGEFGSQPQHF.